Following are 25 T cell receptor beta chains from one sample sequenced in a study of blood T cells in healthy people across ages. It was with a sample-barcoded 5' primer and a J-beta primer mix that a second PCR of about 7 to 12 cycles was run. TCRdb reanalysed the 5' RACE reads using MiXCR and keeps one entry per CDR3 protein. The profile covers around 820,000 distinct CDR3 sequences, with 25% appearing a single time and approximately 3.7% taken by the ten largest. These data also formed part of another study, on T cells of mothers and their children.

The sequenced material came from blood. These receptors came from a boy aged 5 to 17 in good health.

A note on this clonotype: An end of the junction differs from the germline gene, which may be a read error. The chain links TRBV20-1 to TRBJ2-5, with a weak D call TRBD2 (6 bases). This CDR3 region has 11 residues. Germline CDR1 and CDR2: DFQATT and SNEGSKA (reference sequence). CDR3 DNA sequence: TGCGGTGCTAGGGAGGACGGATTTCGATACTTC. Translated: CGAREDGFRYF.

The chain recombines TRBV7-9 with TRBJ2-5; 12 bases map to TRBD2. Germline-derived CDR1 and CDR2 are SEHNR and FQNEAQ (reference sequence). Losses at the gene ends were 0 bases for V and 3 bases for J; bases not matched to a gene: 2. The CDR3 loop spans 16 amino acids. The CDR3 loop reads CASSLATSGGKETQYF. As DNA, the CDR3 is TGTGCCAGCAGCTTAGCGACTAGCGGGGGCAAAGAGACCCAGTACTTC.

This clonotype showed up just a few times. The chain joins TRBV4-3 to TRBJ2-5; the D is unclear. Trimming took 3 bases from V and 5 from J, leaving 10 bases between them. CDR3 length equals 13 residues. Germline V gene data show CDR1 as LGHNA and CDR2 as YSLEER. The CDR3 is CASSQVPWETQYF. In nucleotides, the CDR3 is TGCGCCAGCAGCCAGGTGCCCTGGGAGACCCAGTACTTC.

The sample holds many counts of this clonotype. The chain links TRBV15 to TRBJ2-1, with 9 bases matching TRBD1. Germline trimming cut 3 bases from V and 6 bases from J; bases unmatched to any gene: 6. CDR1 is LNHNV and CDR2 is YYDKDF in the germline V gene (reference sequence). The CDR3 extends over 15 amino acids. DNA of the CDR3: TGTGCCACCAGCAGTAGACAGGGGGAAGGCAATGAGCAGTTCTTC. Translated: CATSSRQGEGNEQFF.

This clonotype was observed a few times. This chain joins TRBV12-3 or TRBV12-4 and TRBJ1-2; D remains unclear. Trimming cost V 3 bases and J 8 bases, with 13 bases left between them. This CDR3 contains 13 residues. The CDR3 loop is CASSFRRFQGYTF. CDR3 coding DNA: TGTGCCAGCAGTTTTAGGAGGTTTCAGGGCTACACCTTC.

V usage is TRBV29-1 and J usage is TRBJ2-7; D perhaps matches TRBD2 (7 bases). The germline V gene encodes CDR1 SQVTM and CDR2 ANQGSEA. The germline V and J ends were trimmed by 4 bases and 2 bases, with 12 bases remaining between them. This CDR3 is built from 13 residues. The CDR3 DNA reads TGCAGCGTTGCGTCGGGGGGCGCCTACGAGCAGTACTTC. Protein product: CSVASGGAYEQYF.

The V call is TRBV27, the J call TRBJ1-1; D gene uncertain. Trimming cost V 5 bases and J 5 bases, with 9 bases left between them. This CDR3 has 12 residues. The germline V gene has CDR1 MNHEY and CDR2 SMNVEV (reference sequence). The chain's CDR3 is CASSLHGTEAFF. DNA for the CDR3: TGTGCCAGCAGTCTCCACGGGACTGAAGCTTTCTTT.

A few counts support this clonotype. V and J are TRBV3-1 and TRBJ1-2, with 7 bases fitting TRBD1. The ends lost 4 bases at V and 2 bases at J; junction bases unmatched: 4. CDR1 LGHDT and CDR2 YNNKEL come from the germline V gene (reference sequence). This CDR3 is 14 amino acids long. CDR3 region: CASSRSTGNYGYTF. CDR3 nucleotide sequence: TGTGCCAGCAGCCGCTCGACAGGGAACTATGGCTACACCTTC.

This clonotype was seen a handful of times. This chain uses TRBV5-5 with TRBJ1-5, with D uncertain. The CDR3 loop spans 13 amino acids. The V gene's germline CDR1 is SGHKS and CDR2 YYEKEE (reference sequence). The ends were cut back, 3 bases at V and 5 bases at J, with 9 bases in the middle. For the CDR3, the DNA is TGTGCCAGCAGCTCAAGGGCGGATCAGCCCCAGCATTTT. Amino acid sequence: CASSSRADQPQHF.

V usage is TRBV4-3 and J usage is TRBJ1-4, with D maybe TRBD1 (6 bases). CDR1 is LGHNA, CDR2 YSLEER, per germline. This CDR3 is built from 16 residues. The V end was cut by 2 bases, the J end by 8 bases, with 18 bases between. CDR3 in DNA: TGCGCCAGCAGCCAACCTATCCAGGGGCATAACGAAAAACTGTTTTTT. Protein product: CASSQPIQGHNEKLFF.

This clonotype was seen a handful of times. This chain connects TRBV12-3 or TRBV12-4 to TRBJ1-2; 7 nucleotides line up with TRBD1. The CDR3 covers 17 residues. The ends lost 7 bases at V and 2 bases at J; junction bases unmatched: 16. CDR3 bases: TGTGCCAGCACCTCAGGGGGTGGCGGACCCTCCAACTATGGCTACACCTTC. This translates into CASTSGGGGPSNYGYTF.

This clonotype came up a few times. The V gene is TRBV4-3, the J gene TRBJ1-4, with 11 bases aligning to TRBD1. The CDR3 spans 17 residues. CDR1 and CDR2 (germline): LGHNA, YSLEER. Losses at the gene ends were 3 bases for V and 7 bases for J; bases not matched to a gene: 10. The chain's CDR3 is CASSQGPGTGGIEKLFF. Here the CDR3 DNA reads TGCGCCAGCAGCCAGGGTCCCGGGACAGGGGGAATTGAAAAACTGTTTTTT.

The genes are TRBV10-3 and TRBJ2-7; no clear D gene. CDR1 is ENHRY, CDR2 SYGVKD, per germline. The CDR3 length is 16 residues. Trimming removed 3 bases at V and 3 bases at J, with 18 bases between. The CDR3 here is CAISDIVGLGNYEQYF. CDR3 in DNA: TGTGCCATCAGTGATATTGTGGGGTTAGGAAACTACGAGCAGTACTTC.

This clonotype came up many times. The rearrangement joins TRBV6-2 or TRBV6-3 to TRBJ2-5, with no clear D. The J call may not be correct, given that the DNA end is closer to TRBJ2-7. This CDR3 region has 12 residues. CDR1 MNHEY and CDR2 SVGEGT come from the germline V gene. The CDR3 reads CASSSQAYEQYF. CDR3 DNA sequence: TGTGCCAGCAGTTCCCAGGCCTACGAGCAGTACTTC.

For the CDR3, the DNA is TGTGCCAGCAGCTTAGCGGGTATAGAGACCCAGTACTTC. Translation gives CASSLAGIETQYF. The J gene is TRBJ2-5, the V gene TRBV7-2; D remains ambiguous. CDR1 SGHTA and CDR2 FQGNSA come from the germline V gene. CDR3 length: 13 amino acids. V was trimmed by 0 bases and J by 4 bases, leaving 6 bases between them.

Only a few counts were recorded for this clonotype. The J gene is TRBJ2-5, the V gene TRBV4-2; D gene uncertain. Germline assignment: CDR1 LGHNA and CDR2 YNFKEQ. This CDR3 spans 15 amino acids. V dropped 0 bases and J dropped 2 bases, with 10 bases sitting between them. For the CDR3, the DNA is TGTGCCAGCAGCCAAGAAGGTGCAAAACAAGAGACCCAGTACTTC. This codes for CASSQEGAKQETQYF.

The sample holds a few counts of this clonotype. The junction departs from germline at one end; a sequencing error may be responsible. This rearrangement joins TRBV7-7 to TRBJ2-5; a weak D match, TRBD2 (6 bases). The tail of the sequence fits TRBJ2-1 better, so the J call may be wrong. Germline CDR1 SSHAT, CDR2 FNYEAQ (reference sequence). This CDR3 is built from 13 residues. The CDR3 DNA reads TGTGCTAGCAGCCGGGACTCACCGGGGGAGCAGTTCTTC. Its translation: CASSRDSPGEQFF.

CDR3 bases: TGTGCCAGCAGTTTGGAGGGACCCGGGGAGCTGTTTTTT. Its protein is CASSLEGPGELFF. The chain employs TRBV27 and TRBJ2-2; tentatively, D is TRBD2 (6 bases). The germline gives CDR1 MNHEY, CDR2 SMNVEV (reference sequence). The V gene lost 3 bases and the J gene lost 6 bases, with 8 bases spanning the gap. The CDR3 has 13 residues.

The chain uses TRBV29-1 and TRBJ2-5; possible D gene TRBD1, 5 bases. Germline-derived CDR1 and CDR2 are SQVTM and ANQGSEA. Trimming took 2 bases from V and 2 from J, leaving 9 bases between them. The CDR3 is 13 residues long. CDR3 in amino acids: CSVELPGQETQYF. The CDR3 DNA reads TGCAGCGTTGAATTGCCAGGGCAAGAGACCCAGTACTTC.

Only a few counts were recorded for this clonotype. The rearrangement uses TRBV20-1 and TRBJ2-5; TRBD2 is a possible D gene (5 bases). The CDR3 has 12 residues. V was pared by 6 bases and J by 5 bases, with 13 bases between. The germline gives CDR1 DFQATT, CDR2 SNEGSKA (reference sequence). The CDR3, as DNA: TGCAGTGCCAGGCGGGCGGGTGAGACCCAGTACTTC. Residues: CSARRAGETQYF.

The chain links TRBV29-1 to TRBJ1-1; tentatively, D is TRBD1 (5 bases). This CDR3 has 13 residues. CDR1 and CDR2 (germline): SQVTM, ANQGSEA. V dropped 5 bases and J dropped 0 bases, with 10 bases sitting between them. Here the CDR3 reads CSVSKGMNTEAFF. CDR3 bases: TGCAGCGTTTCTAAGGGGATGAACACTGAAGCTTTCTTT.

The chain couples TRBV18 to TRBJ1-2; the D gene is possibly TRBD1 (5 bases). Germline V CDR1 and CDR2: KGHSH, LQKENI. The CDR3 is made up of 13 amino acids. V lost 6 bases to trimming and J lost 6 bases, with 14 bases between them. CDR3 bases: TGTGCCAGCTCGCACGGGACGGTAGATGGCTACACCTTC. It is translated as CASSHGTVDGYTF.

This rearrangement joins TRBV15 to TRBJ2-2; D is unclear. The CDR3 extends over 15 amino acids. V lost 0 bases and J lost 5, with 10 bases in between. Germline V gives CDR1 LNHNV, CDR2 YYDKDF (reference sequence). The CDR3 DNA follows: TGTGCCACCAGCAGAGAGCTCAGAAAGACCGGGGAGCTGTTTTTT. This sequence encodes CATSRELRKTGELFF.

This rearrangement joins TRBV29-1 to TRBJ2-5, with D hard to call. V dropped 2 bases and J dropped 2 bases, with 6 bases sitting between them. The CDR3 contains 12 residues. The germline V gene encodes CDR1 SQVTM and CDR2 ANQGSEA. The CDR3 protein is CSVEWVQETQYF. CDR3 in DNA: TGCAGCGTTGAATGGGTACAAGAGACCCAGTACTTC.

This clonotype occurred a few times. The chain uses TRBV6-2 or TRBV6-3 and TRBJ2-7, with a possible D match to TRBD2 (5 bases). V lost 8 bases to trimming and J lost 2 bases, with 22 bases between them. This CDR3 region has 16 residues. Germline V gives CDR1 MNHEY, CDR2 SVGEGT. CDR3 amino acids: CASAFTVMEETYEQYF. The CDR3 DNA sequence: TGTGCCAGCGCTTTTACAGTGATGGAGGAGACCTACGAGCAGTACTTC.